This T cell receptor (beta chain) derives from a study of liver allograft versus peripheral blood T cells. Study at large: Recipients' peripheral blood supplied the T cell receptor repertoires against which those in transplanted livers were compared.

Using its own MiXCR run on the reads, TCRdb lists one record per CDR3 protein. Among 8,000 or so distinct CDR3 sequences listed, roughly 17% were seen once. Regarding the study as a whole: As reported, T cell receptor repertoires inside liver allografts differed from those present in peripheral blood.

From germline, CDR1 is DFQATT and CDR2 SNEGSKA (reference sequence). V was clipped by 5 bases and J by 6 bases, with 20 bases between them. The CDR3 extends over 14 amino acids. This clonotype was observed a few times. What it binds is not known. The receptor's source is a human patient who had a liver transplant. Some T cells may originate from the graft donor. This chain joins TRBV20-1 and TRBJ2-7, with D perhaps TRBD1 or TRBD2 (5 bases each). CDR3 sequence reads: CSAPPLTGRSEQYF. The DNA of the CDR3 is TGCAGTGCTCCGCCCTTGACGGGGCGCAGCGAGCAGTACTTC.